The TCR beta chain described here comes from a study of identical twins. General study points: The models gave estimates that fell short of the out-of-frame TCR alpha sharing seen in monozygotic twins.

The table lists this clonotype with a few counts. Antigen specificity is unknown. The V gene lost 1 base and the J gene lost 1 base, with 13 bases spanning the gap. CDR3 length: 15 residues. Germline values: CDR1 DFQATT, CDR2 SNEGSKA (reference sequence). TCRdb processed the 5' RACE reads anew with MiXCR; each CDR3 protein has one entry. The sample yields 700,000 to 950,000 distinct CDR3 sequences, about 12% seen once. The same data also went into a second study, on yellow fever vaccine responses in identical twins.

V gene TRBV20-1 combines with J gene TRBJ1-1; D unresolved. The TCR was taken from a woman aged 18-30 years in good health. The sequenced sample was PBMCs. The CDR3 sequence: CSARVVARQNTEAFF. The CDR3, as DNA: TGCAGTGCTAGAGTTGTGGCACGACAGAACACTGAAGCTTTCTTT.